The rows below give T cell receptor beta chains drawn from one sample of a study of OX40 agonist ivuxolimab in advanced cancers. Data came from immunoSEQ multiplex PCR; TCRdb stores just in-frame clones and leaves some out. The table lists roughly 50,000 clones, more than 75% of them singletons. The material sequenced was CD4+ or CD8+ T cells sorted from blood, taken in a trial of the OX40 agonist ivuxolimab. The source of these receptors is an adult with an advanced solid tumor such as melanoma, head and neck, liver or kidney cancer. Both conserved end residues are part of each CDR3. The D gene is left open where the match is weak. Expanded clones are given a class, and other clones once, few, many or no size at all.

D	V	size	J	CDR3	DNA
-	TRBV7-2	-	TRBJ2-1	CASSLVSSGMYNEQFF	TGTGCCAGCAGCTTAGTTTCTTCGGGGATGTACAATGAGCAGTTCTTC
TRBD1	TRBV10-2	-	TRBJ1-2	CASSESDRVFGYTF	TGCGCCAGCAGTGAGTCGGACAGGGTATTTGGCTACACCTTC
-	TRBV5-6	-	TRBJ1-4	CASSLGDINEKLFF	TGTGCCAGCAGCTTGGGGGACATCAATGAAAAACTGTTTTTT
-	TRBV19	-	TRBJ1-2	CASSQGTYGYTF	TGTGCCAGTAGCCAAGGGACCTATGGCTACACCTTC
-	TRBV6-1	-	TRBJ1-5	CASSEGGSTYQPQHF	TGTGCCAGCAGTGAGGGCGGATCCACGTATCAGCCCCAGCATTTT
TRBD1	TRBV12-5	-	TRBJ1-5	CASGLVRWTGGRNQPQHF	TGTGCTAGTGGTTTGGTACGCTGGACAGGGGGACGCAATCAGCCCCAGCATTTT
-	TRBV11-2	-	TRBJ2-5	CASSLDLGWGETQYF	TGTGCCAGCAGCTTAGATCTCGGGTGGGGAGAGACCCAGTACTTC
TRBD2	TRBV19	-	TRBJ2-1	CASSIDPSGRANWNEQFF	TGTGCCAGTAGTATAGATCCAAGCGGGAGGGCCAATTGGAATGAGCAGTTCTTC
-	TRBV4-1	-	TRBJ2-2	CASSLEGAKAGELFF	TGCGCCAGCAGCCTAGAAGGGGCAAAAGCCGGGGAGCTGTTTTTT
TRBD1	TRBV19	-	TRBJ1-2	CASSIGGQAYNGYTF	TGTGCCAGTAGTATAGGGGGACAGGCCTATAATGGCTACACCTTC
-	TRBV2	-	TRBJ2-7	CASGRMSEQYF	TGTGCCAGCGGGAGAATGAGTGAGCAGTACTTC
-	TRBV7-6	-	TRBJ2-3	CASSSRPEPSTDTQYF	TGTGCCAGCAGCTCGAGACCAGAACCGAGCACAGATACGCAGTATTTT
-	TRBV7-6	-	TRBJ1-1	CASSYSERGELEAFF	TGTGCCAGCAGCTACTCCGAAAGGGGCGAATTGGAAGCTTTCTTT
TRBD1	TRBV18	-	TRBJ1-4	CASSDPGQSNEKLFF	TGTGCCAGCTCCGACCCGGGACAGAGTAATGAAAAACTGTTTTTT
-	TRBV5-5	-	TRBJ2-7	CASSLDVGTQTYEQYF	TGTGCCAGCAGCTTGGACGTTGGGACACAAACCTACGAGCAGTACTTC
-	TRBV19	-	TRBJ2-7	CASSMQGRYEQYF	TGTGCCAGTAGTATGCAGGGACGCTACGAGCAGTACTTC
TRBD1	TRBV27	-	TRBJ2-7	CASRRGQGSFEQYF	TGTGCCAGCCGCCGAGGACAGGGATCCTTCGAGCAGTACTTC
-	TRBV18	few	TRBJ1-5	CASSPPTGLGSNQPQHF	TGTGCCAGCTCACCACCTACAGGGTTAGGAAGCAATCAGCCCCAGCATTTT
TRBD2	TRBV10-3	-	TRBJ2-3	CAISPGLAFTDTQYF	TGTGCCATCAGTCCGGGACTAGCCTTCACAGATACGCAGTATTTT
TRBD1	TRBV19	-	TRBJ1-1	CASRTGGGTEAFF	TGTGCCAGTAGGACAGGGGGTGGCACTGAAGCTTTCTTT
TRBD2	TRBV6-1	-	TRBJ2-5	CASSEIRSGGRETQYF	TGTGCCAGCAGTGAAATTAGAAGCGGGGGAAGAGAGACCCAGTACTTC
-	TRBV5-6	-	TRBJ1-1	CASSLATLGTEAFF	TGTGCCAGCAGCTTGGCTACTTTGGGCACTGAAGCTTTCTTT
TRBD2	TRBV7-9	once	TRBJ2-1	CASSLFGLAGNYNEQFF	TGTGCCAGCAGCTTATTTGGGCTAGCGGGGAACTACAATGAGCAGTTCTTC
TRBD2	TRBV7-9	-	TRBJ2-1	CASSPDRGLAGSSYNEQFF	TGTGCCAGCAGCCCGGACAGGGGACTAGCGGGATCGTCCTACAATGAGCAGTTCTTC
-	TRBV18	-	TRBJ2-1	CASSPPGGMNEQFF	TGTGCCAGCTCACCACCGGGGGGTATGAATGAGCAGTTCTTC
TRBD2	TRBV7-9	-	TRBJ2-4	CASSADGGGAKNIQYF	TGTGCCAGCAGCGCCGACGGGGGGGGAGCCAAAAACATTCAGTACTTC
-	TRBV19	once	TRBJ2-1	CASSIWGSPSYNEQFF	TGTGCCAGTAGTATCTGGGGAAGCCCCTCCTACAATGAGCAGTTCTTC
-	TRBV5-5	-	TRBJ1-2	CASSPGVGSYGYTF	TGTGCCAGCAGCCCGGGGGTGGGGAGCTATGGCTACACCTTC
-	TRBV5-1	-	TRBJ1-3	CASSLGRGSSGNTIYF	TGCGCCAGCAGCTTGGGACGGGGAAGCTCTGGAAACACCATATATTTT
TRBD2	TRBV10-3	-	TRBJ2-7	CAISESIRLAGSYEQYF	TGTGCCATCAGTGAGTCGATTCGACTAGCGGGCTCCTACGAGCAGTACTTC
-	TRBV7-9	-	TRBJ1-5	CASSPDPPGQPQHF	TGTGCCAGCAGCCCGGACCCCCCCGGTCAGCCCCAGCATTTT
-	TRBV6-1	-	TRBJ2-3	CASSDPPVSTDTQYF	TGTGCCAGCAGTGATCCGCCAGTGAGCACAGATACGCAGTATTTT
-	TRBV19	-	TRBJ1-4	CASSDMGGDFEKLFF	TGTGCCAGTAGTGATATGGGGGGAGATTTTGAAAAACTGTTTTTT
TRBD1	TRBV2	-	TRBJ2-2	CASRNRGLGTGELFF	TGTGCCAGCAGGAACAGGGGATTGGGCACCGGGGAGCTGTTTTTT
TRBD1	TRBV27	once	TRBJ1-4	CASRTGQGGEKLFF	TGTGCCAGCCGGACGGGACAGGGAGGTGAAAAACTGTTTTTT
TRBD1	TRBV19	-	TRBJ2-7	CASRIGQGNEQYF	TGTGCCAGTAGAATTGGACAGGGCAACGAGCAGTACTTC
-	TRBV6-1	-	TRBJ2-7	CASGTDRASYEQYF	TGTGCCAGCGGGACTGACAGGGCCAGCTACGAGCAGTACTTC
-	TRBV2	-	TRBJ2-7	CASSEGATSQQYF	TGTGCCAGCAGTGAAGGCGCGACTAGTCAGCAGTACTTC
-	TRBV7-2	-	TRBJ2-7	CASSLGAASYEQYF	TGTGCCAGCAGCTTAGGGGCGGCGTCCTACGAGCAGTACTTC
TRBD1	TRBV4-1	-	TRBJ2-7	CASSHPGQGVYEQYF	TGCGCCAGCAGCCACCCAGGACAGGGGGTCTACGAGCAGTACTTC
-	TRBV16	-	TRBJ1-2	CASSQSGTGYTF	TGTGCCAGCAGCCAATCGGGGACCGGCTACACCTTC
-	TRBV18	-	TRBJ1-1	CASSGGATSLNTEAFF	TGTGCCAGCTCAGGGGGGGCTACATCTCTTAACACTGAAGCTTTCTTT
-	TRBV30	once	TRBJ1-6	CAWSDPGSYNSPLHF	TGTGCCTGGAGTGATCCAGGCTCCTATAATTCACCCCTCCACTTT
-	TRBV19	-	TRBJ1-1	CASTPPGLAEAFF	TGTGCCAGTACTCCGCCAGGTCTGGCTGAAGCTTTCTTT